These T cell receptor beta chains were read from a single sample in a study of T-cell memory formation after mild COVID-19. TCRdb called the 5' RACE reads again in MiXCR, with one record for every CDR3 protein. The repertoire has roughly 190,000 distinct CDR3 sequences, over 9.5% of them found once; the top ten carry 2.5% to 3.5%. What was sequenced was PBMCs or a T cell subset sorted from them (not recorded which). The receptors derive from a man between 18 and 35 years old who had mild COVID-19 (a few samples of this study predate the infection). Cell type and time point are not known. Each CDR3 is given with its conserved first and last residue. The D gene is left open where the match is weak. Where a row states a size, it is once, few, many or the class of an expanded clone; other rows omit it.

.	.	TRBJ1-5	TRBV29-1	TGCAGCGTCGACTCTCTACAGAATAGCAATCAGCCCCAGCATTTT	CSVDSLQNSNQPQHF
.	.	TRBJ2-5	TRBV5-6	TGTGCCAGCAGCTTGGCCTGGGGGCGTACCCAGTACTTC	CASSLAWGRTQYF
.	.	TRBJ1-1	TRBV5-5	TGTGCCGGAGATAATCCCCCACCCCTCAACACTGAAGCTTTCTTT	CAGDNPPPLNTEAFF
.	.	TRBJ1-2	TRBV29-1	TGCAGCGTGGGGGACGGTAACTATGGCTACACCTTC	CSVGDGNYGYTF
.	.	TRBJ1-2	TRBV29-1	TGCAGCGTTGCTGGCAGGGTCTATGGCTACACCTTC	CSVAGRVYGYTF
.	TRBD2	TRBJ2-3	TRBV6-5	TGTGCCAGCAGTTACCGAAGCGGGGGAACAGATACGCAGTATTTT	CASSYRSGGTDTQYF
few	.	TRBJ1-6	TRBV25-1	TGTGCCAGCAGTGACAGGGGAGGGTCACCCCTCCACTTT	CASSDRGGSPLHF
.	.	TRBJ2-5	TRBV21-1	TGTGCCAGCAGCAAAGCGCTCTGCTACCCTAGACAAGAGACCCAGTACTTC	CASSKALCYPRQETQYF
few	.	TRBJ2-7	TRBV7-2	TGTGCCAGCAGCCGGGGCGGCGAGCAGTACTTC	CASSRGGEQYF
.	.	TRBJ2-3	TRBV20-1	TGCAGTGCTAGAGTTTCCGGATTTCTTACAGATACGCAGTATTTT	CSARVSGFLTDTQYF
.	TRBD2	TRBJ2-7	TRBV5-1	TGCGCCAGCAGCCCAACTAGCGGGGGAGTCGACGAGCAGTACTTC	CASSPTSGGVDEQYF
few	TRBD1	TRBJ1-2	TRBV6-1	TGTGCCACCCGACAGGGGATCGACTATGGCTACACCTTC	CATRQGIDYGYTF
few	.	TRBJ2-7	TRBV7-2	TGTGCCAGCAGCCTAGGACTCCAGACTTCCTACGAGCAGTACTTC	CASSLGLQTSYEQYF
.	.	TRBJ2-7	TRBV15	TGTGCCACCAGCAGAGATAAGAGTAGTAGCTCCTACGAGCAGTACTTC	CATSRDKSSSSYEQYF
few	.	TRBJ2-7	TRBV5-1	TGCGCCAGCAGCTTGCTTCGGGGGAGCTCCTACGAGCAGTACTTC	CASSLLRGSSYEQYF
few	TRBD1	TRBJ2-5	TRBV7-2	TGTGCCAGCACCCTAGCCGGGACAGGGGAAGAGACCCAGTACTTC	CASTLAGTGEETQYF
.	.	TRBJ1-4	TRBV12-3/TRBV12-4	TGTGCCAGCAGTTTAGTAGGGGATAATGAAAAACTGTTTTTT	CASSLVGDNEKLFF
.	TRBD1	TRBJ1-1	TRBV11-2	TGTGCCAGCAGCTTAGTACAGGGGGCGACGGCTTTCTTT	CASSLVQGATAFF
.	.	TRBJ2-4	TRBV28	TGTGCCAGCAGTATGGGGTACATTCAGTACTTC	CASSMGYIQYF
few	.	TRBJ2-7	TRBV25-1	TGTGCCAGCAGTGATGGAGGTGCCTACGAGCAGTACTTC	CASSDGGAYEQYF
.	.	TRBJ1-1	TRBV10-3	TGTGCCATCAGTGAGCCAGGGGCCGGGACAAAGAACACTGAAGCTTTCTTT	CAISEPGAGTKNTEAFF
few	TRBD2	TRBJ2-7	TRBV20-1	TGCAGTGCTCGGGGGGGGTCCGAGCAGTACTTC	CSARGGSEQYF
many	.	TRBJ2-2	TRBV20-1	TGCAGTGCTAGAGATTCTAGGCAGGGAGCCGGGGAGCTGTTTTTT	CSARDSRQGAGELFF
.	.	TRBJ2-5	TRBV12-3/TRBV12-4	TGTGCCAGCAGTCCGCAGAATGGAGAGACCCAGTACTTC	CASSPQNGETQYF